This TCR beta chain was documented in a study of tumor and adjacent non-tumor tissue in lung cancer. Study observations and caveats: Normal lung showed higher cumulative top 100 clone frequency than tumor.

As for this clonotype: Its antigen is still unknown. Relative to the germline gene, one junction end is altered; a read error may explain this.

The germline gives CDR1 MNHEY, CDR2 SVGEGT. This CDR3 contains 14 residues. A modified ARM-PCR protocol with three rounds of nested PCR amplified TCRbeta. TCRdb re-called the multiplex PCR reads with MiXCR, one entry per CDR3 protein. The sample consists of 81,000 or so distinct CDR3 sequences, around 86% of them appearing once. RNA was extracted from bulk tissue without any cell sorting. This chain uses TRBV6-2 or TRBV6-3 with TRBJ2-1, with TRBD2 matching 7 bases. The material sequenced was lung tumor tissue. This sequence originates from a woman between 45 and 65 years old with non-small cell lung cancer. The CDR3 loop reads CVSKPGGTNNKQLF. CDR3 sequence (DNA): TGTGTCAGCAAGCCGGGAGGTACTAACAATAAGCAGTTATTC.